A few counts support the clone carrying this T cell receptor beta chain. Its target is unknown. The data were obtained in a study of blood T cells in healthy people across ages. Roughly 10 milliliters was the volume of peripheral blood drawn from each donor. Whenever a sample was processed, at least 6.5 million PBMCs were isolated. Notes on the study in general: The unknown donor CMV status may have confounded expanded clonotype changes.

CDR3 length: 16 residues. Germline CDR1 SGHRS, CDR2 YFSETQ. With 7 bases clipped from V and 1 base from J, the junction kept 11 bases outside the gene matches. A second PCR of about 7 to 12 cycles used a sample-barcoded 5' primer and a J-beta primer mix. TCRdb processed the 5' RACE reads anew with MiXCR; each CDR3 protein has one entry. The sample has about 1.1 million distinct CDR3 sequences, roughly two fifths seen once. Sequencing input: blood. This rearrangement joins TRBV5-1 to TRBJ1-1, with 9 positions matching TRBD1. This TCR was sampled from a man younger than 35 in good health. This CDR3 reads CASSHRGRDGNTEAFF. The CDR3 DNA sequence: TGCGCCAGCTCCCACAGGGGGCGCGACGGGAACACTGAAGCTTTCTTT.